Below, 14 T cell receptor beta chains from the same sample are listed, as sequenced in a study of cytomegalovirus exposure and HLA in healthy donors. PCR used 60 Vbeta primers and 13 Jbeta primers. Sequenced by immunoSEQ multiplex PCR; TCRdb stores in-frame clones only, minus some. This sample has around 180,000 clones, with roughly 85% found just once. The specimen was PBMCs. Every receptor here comes from a woman in her thirties or forties in good health and CMV-seronegative.

This sequence joins TRBV5-1 and TRBJ1-1; perhaps TRBD1 as D (6 bases). Germline V gives CDR1 SGHRS, CDR2 YFSETQ. CDR3 length equals 15 residues. Trimming cost V 4 bases and J 0 bases, with 13 bases left between them. The CDR3 nucleotides read TGCGCCAGCAGCGCCTACAGGGCTTTGAACACTGAAGCTTTCTTT. This translates into CASSAYRALNTEAFF.

The J gene is TRBJ1-1, the V gene TRBV5-6; D is undetermined. Germline lookup yields CDR1 SGHDT and CDR2 YYEEEE. The length of the CDR3 is 15 residues. Trimming left V 9 bases short and J 1 base short, with 19 bases between. This chain's CDR3 is CATHQYRLQNTEAFF. The CDR3 DNA sequence: TGTGCCACACACCAATACAGATTACAGAACACTGAAGCTTTCTTT.

This chain joins TRBV4-3 and TRBJ2-1; TRBD2 matches 12 bases. CDR1 is LGHNA and CDR2 is YSLEER in the germline V gene. The CDR3 is 19 residues long. J was trimmed by 4 bases and V by 2 bases; bases with no gene match: 12. CDR3 amino acids: CASSQIWLAGGPGYNEQFF. Written as DNA, the CDR3 is TGCGCCAGCAGCCAAATCTGGCTAGCGGGAGGGCCGGGTTACAATGAGCAGTTCTTC.

The V and J genes are TRBV5-1 and TRBJ2-6; D call uncertain. Trimming shortened V by 1 base and J by 0 bases, and 5 bases separated the two germline ends. From germline, CDR1 is SGHRS and CDR2 YFSETQ. This CDR3 region has 15 residues. The DNA of the CDR3 is TGCGCCAGCAGCTTGCTGAGCTCTGGGGCCAACGTCCTGACTTTC. Translating gives CASSLLSSGANVLTF.

This chain joins TRBV7-9 and TRBJ2-1; 8 nucleotides match TRBD1. This CDR3 region has 16 residues. CDR1 is SEHNR and CDR2 is FQNEAQ in the germline V gene (reference sequence). Unmatched junction bases numbered 6, after V lost 2 bases and J lost 3 bases. For the CDR3, the DNA is TGTGCCAGCAGCTTATTACAGGGGGTGGGCTACAATGAGCAGTTCTTC. Translated: CASSLLQGVGYNEQFF.

This clone occurred once. The chain uses TRBV5-4 and TRBJ2-2, with a possible D match to TRBD2 (6 bases). Per the germline V gene, CDR1 is SGHNT and CDR2 is YYREEE (reference sequence). V was pared by 5 bases and J by 1 base, with 9 bases between. The CDR3 covers 14 residues. The CDR3, as DNA: TGTGCCAGCAGGGTGGGGGGGAACACCGGGGAGCTGTTTTTT. This codes for CASRVGGNTGELFF.

The J gene is TRBJ1-1, the V gene TRBV7-2; 9 bases map to TRBD1. J lost 6 bases, V lost 3 bases, and 8 bases had no gene match. Germline CDR1 reads SGHTA; CDR2 reads FQGNSA. The CDR3 extends over 15 amino acids. The CDR3 sequence is CASSLTAQGAPEAFF. Here the CDR3 DNA reads TGTGCCAGCAGCTTGACGGCACAGGGGGCGCCTGAAGCTTTCTTT. Supplemented by reference TRBV7-2 and TRBJ1-1, the full variable domain reads GAGVSQSPSNKVTEKGKDVELRCDPISGHTALYWYRQSLGQGLEFLIYFQGNSAPDKSGLPSDRFSAERTGGSVSTLTIQRTQQEDSAVYLCASSLTAQGAPEAFFGQGTRLTVV.

The chain is built from TRBV6-5 and TRBJ1-6; D ambiguous. There are 16 residues in the CDR3. Trimming pared 2 bases from V and 7 bases from J, leaving 15 bases between. In germline, CDR1 is MNHEY, CDR2 SVGAGI. For the CDR3, the DNA is TGTGCCAGCAGTTACAGCGGGATTTTCCTAAATTCACCCCTCCACTTT. Translated, it gives CASSYSGIFLNSPLHF.

This chain joins TRBV13 and TRBJ2-1; perhaps TRBD2 as D (5 bases). Germline V gives CDR1 PRHDT, CDR2 FYEKMQ (reference sequence). The CDR3 spans 13 residues. The V gene lost 4 bases and the J gene lost 7 bases, with 11 bases spanning the gap. CDR3: CASSSLVGNEQFF. The CDR3 bases are TGTGCCAGCAGCTCACTAGTAGGGAATGAGCAGTTCTTC.

This sequence joins TRBV28 and TRBJ2-7; no firm D call. Per the germline V gene, CDR1 is MDHEN and CDR2 is SYDVKM. The CDR3 spans 12 residues. Trimming left V 4 bases short and J 4 bases short, with 8 bases between. The DNA of the CDR3 is TGTGCCAGCAGTTCCTACGTATACGAGCAGTACTTC. Encoded protein: CASSSYVYEQYF.

CDR3 nucleotide sequence: TGTGCCACCAGCAGGGGACTAGCGGGAGGGGAAGAGACCCAGTACTTC. Translated, it gives CATSRGLAGGEETQYF. The gene calls are TRBV15 and TRBJ2-5; 16 bases line up with TRBD2. Germline CDR1 LNHNV, CDR2 YYDKDF (reference sequence). There are 16 residues in the CDR3. Losses at the gene ends were 3 bases for V and 3 bases for J; bases not matched to a gene: 1.

The V and J genes are TRBV4-1 and TRBJ2-7; TRBD2 aligns across 7 bases. J was trimmed by 2 bases and V by 3 bases; bases with no gene match: 7. The CDR3 runs 15 residues. Germline V gives CDR1 MGHRA, CDR2 YSYEKL. The CDR3 here is CASSHTGLDPYEQYF. The CDR3 DNA reads TGCGCCAGCAGCCACACCGGACTAGATCCCTACGAGCAGTACTTC.

On this clone itself: Other DNA sequences from this sample encode an identical CDR3 as well. The chain links TRBV18 to TRBJ2-5; D might be TRBD2 (6 bases). The CDR3 runs 14 residues. Trimming shortened V by 3 bases and J by 0 bases, and 8 bases separated the two germline ends. Germline CDR1 reads KGHSH; CDR2 reads LQKENI. As DNA, the CDR3 is TGTGCCAGCTCACCTGGGGGGAACCAAGAGACCCAGTACTTC. Amino acids: CASSPGGNQETQYF.

The rearrangement joins TRBV5-4 to TRBJ2-7; D possibly corresponds to TRBD1 (6 bases). The CDR3 runs 13 residues. Trimming took off 4 bases at V and 3 bases at J, with 11 bases between the two ends. The germline V gene encodes CDR1 SGHNT and CDR2 YYREEE (reference sequence). This CDR3 is CASSQGLHYEQYF. The CDR3 DNA reads TGTGCCAGCAGCCAGGGGCTGCACTACGAGCAGTACTTC.